A single sample is the source of the 10 T cell receptor beta chains below, sequenced in a study of T cell changes during pregnancy in multiple sclerosis. Measured with immunoSEQ multiplex PCR; TCRdb has only the in-frame clones, and not every one. The table includes almost 65,000 clones, around 92% detected once. Sequenced material: peripheral blood, taken in the first trimester of pregnancy. The receptor set was obtained from a female donor with multiple sclerosis, enrolled in a pregnancy study.

V and J are TRBV7-9 and TRBJ2-7, with D tentatively TRBD2 (6 bases). Germline V gene lookup returns CDR1 SEHNR and CDR2 FQNEAQ (reference sequence). The CDR3 is 12 amino acids. V was pared by 5 bases and J by 3 bases, with 8 bases between. CDR3 residues: CASSRLVYEQYF. The DNA of the CDR3 is TGTGCCAGCAGCCGACTAGTCTACGAGCAGTACTTC.

This rearrangement joins TRBV7-9 to TRBJ2-7, with 11 bases fitting TRBD2. Germline loops: CDR1 SEHNR, CDR2 FQNEAQ (reference sequence). This CDR3 has 15 amino acids. J was trimmed by 2 bases and V by 4 bases; bases with no gene match: 4. In DNA, the CDR3 is TGTGCCAGCAGCTCGGCTAGCGGGAGGACCTACGAGCAGTACTTC. Amino acids: CASSSASGRTYEQYF.

This clone appeared once. J is TRBJ1-2 and V is TRBV4-2; D may be TRBD1 (6 bases). Trimming removed 8 bases at V and 4 bases at J, with 11 bases between. CDR3 length equals 12 residues. The germline gives CDR1 LGHNA, CDR2 YNFKEQ. CDR3 region: CASREGGYGYTF. The CDR3 coding sequence is TGTGCCAGCCGGGAGGGGGGCTATGGCTACACCTTC.

This chain links TRBV19 with TRBJ1-1; 7 bases line up with TRBD1. The CDR3 contains 13 residues. V gave up 8 bases and J gave up 3 bases; unmatched junction bases: 6. The germline V gene has CDR1 LNHDA and CDR2 SQIVND (reference sequence). The chain's CDR3 is CASRSRGHTEAFF. The CDR3 DNA reads as TGTGCCAGTCGATCTAGGGGGCACACTGAAGCTTTCTTT.

CDR3 in amino acids: CASSLGGGRAQETQYF. CDR3 in DNA: TGTGCCAGCAGCTTAGGTGGCGGGAGGGCGCAAGAGACCCAGTACTTC. The chain uses TRBV7-2 and TRBJ2-5; 9 nucleotides line up with TRBD2. Germline assignment: CDR1 SGHTA and CDR2 FQGNSA. There are 16 residues in the CDR3. The trim removed 1 base at V and 2 bases at J, leaving 5 bases unmatched. The whole variable domain, filled in from reference TRBV7-2 and TRBJ2-5, reads GAGVSQSPSNKVTEKGKDVELRCDPISGHTALYWYRQSLGQGLEFLIYFQGNSAPDKSGLPSDRFSAERTGGSVSTLTIQRTQQEDSAVYLCASSLGGGRAQETQYFGPGTRLLVL.

The V and J genes are TRBV5-1 and TRBJ2-2, with D hard to call. The CDR3 has 14 residues. Trimming left V 6 bases short and J 2 bases short, with 11 bases between. Germline V gene lookup returns CDR1 SGHRS and CDR2 YFSETQ. The CDR3 spells CASTDSGNTGELFF. As DNA, the CDR3 is TGCGCCAGCACGGATTCAGGCAACACCGGGGAGCTGTTTTTT.

The rearrangement joins TRBV28 to TRBJ1-1; 9 nucleotides line up with TRBD1. CDR1 MDHEN and CDR2 SYDVKM come from the germline V gene. CDR3 length: 17 amino acids. V lost 3 bases, J lost 3 bases, and 11 bases stayed unmatched. The CDR3 sequence is CASSLQTGGGGDTEAFF. In nucleotides, the CDR3 is TGTGCCAGCAGTTTGCAAACAGGGGGCGGTGGGGACACTGAAGCTTTCTTT.

The chain uses TRBV19 and TRBJ1-1, with TRBD1 identical over 8 bases. V lost 6 bases to trimming and J lost 1 base; unmatched junction nucleotides: 13. The CDR3 runs 17 residues. Germline loops: CDR1 LNHDA, CDR2 SQIVND (reference sequence). The CDR3 nucleotides are TGTGCCAGTAGCAAGCGGGTACAGGGGGAAGGGAACACTGAAGCTTTCTTT. Translated, it gives CASSKRVQGEGNTEAFF.

The rearrangement links TRBV27 to TRBJ2-3; TRBD2 aligns across 8 bases. V shed 7 bases, J shed 5 bases, and the junction held 5 bases outside the gene matches. The germline gives CDR1 MNHEY, CDR2 SMNVEV (reference sequence). This CDR3 contains 13 residues. CDR3 in DNA: TGTGCCAGCATCCCCGGGGGGGAAGATACGCAGTATTTT. It encodes CASIPGGEDTQYF.

The genes are TRBV7-3 and TRBJ2-6; the D gene is possibly TRBD1 (6 bases). Trimming pared 2 bases from V and 3 bases from J, leaving 8 bases between. Germline CDR1 SGHTA, CDR2 FQGTGA. The CDR3 runs 15 residues. CDR3 loop: CASSLGGGGANVLTF. Written as DNA, the CDR3 is TGTGCCAGCAGCTTAGGGGGCGGTGGGGCCAACGTCCTGACTTTC.